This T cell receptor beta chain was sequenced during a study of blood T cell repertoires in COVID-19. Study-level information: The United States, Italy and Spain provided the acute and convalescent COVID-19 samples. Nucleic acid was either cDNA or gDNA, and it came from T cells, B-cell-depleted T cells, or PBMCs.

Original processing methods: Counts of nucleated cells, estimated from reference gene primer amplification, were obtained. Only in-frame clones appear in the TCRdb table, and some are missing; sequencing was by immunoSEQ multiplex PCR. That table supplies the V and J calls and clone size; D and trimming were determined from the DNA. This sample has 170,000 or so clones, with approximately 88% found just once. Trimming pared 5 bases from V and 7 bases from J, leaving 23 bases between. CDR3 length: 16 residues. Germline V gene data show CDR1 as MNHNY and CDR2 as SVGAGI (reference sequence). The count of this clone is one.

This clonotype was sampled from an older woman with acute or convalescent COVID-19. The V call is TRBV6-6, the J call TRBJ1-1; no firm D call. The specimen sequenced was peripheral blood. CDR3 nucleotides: TGTGCCAGCAGTCACCCCCCAGTTCAGTCGACGGGTGAAGCTTTCTTT. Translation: CASSHPPVQSTGEAFF.